The T cell receptor beta chain described here comes from a study of human T cells and chemical hapten exposure. The time point: patch test 1, 2 weeks after DPC sensitization. Treatment denoted: therapeutic diphenylcyclopropenone sensitization with weekly scalp DPC. With respect to this clonotype: The antigen is unknown.

TCRdb redid the calling of the RACE reads with MiXCR, one entry per CDR3 protein. The sample contains 350,000 or so distinct CDR3 sequences, 6% to 8.5% of which appear only once. Study-level points and caveats: Expanded TCRs made up significantly more big CDR3 similarity clusters than controls did.

This receptor was taken from a woman between 18 and 30 years old with alopecia areata. Some clones in this sample may be carry-over from other donors' samples. The sequencing here drew on whole blood, taken in connection with sensitization to the hapten diphenylcyclopropenone (DPC).

The DNA of the CDR3 is TGCAGTCCAACTAACAACTTAAACAATGAGCAGTTCTTC. The encoded protein is CSPTNNLNNEQFF. The chain uses TRBV20-1 and TRBJ2-1; no reliable D call. CDR3 length equals 13 residues. Germline-derived CDR1 and CDR2 are DFQATT and SNEGSKA (reference sequence). V lost 8 bases and J lost 5, with 16 bases in between.